A single sample is the source of the 14 T cell receptor beta chains below, sequenced in a study of blood T cell repertoires in COVID-19. Generated by immunoSEQ multiplex PCR, the TCRdb table keeps only in-frame clones and is missing some. The sample records some 120,000 clones, around three quarters being singletons. The sequenced sample was peripheral blood. These receptors originate from a middle-aged man with active or convalescent COVID-19.

The J gene is TRBJ1-6, the V gene TRBV30, with D possibly matching TRBD1 (5 bases). Germline lookup yields CDR1 GTSNPN and CDR2 SVGIG (reference sequence). The CDR3 totals 21 residues. The V and J ends lost 0 bases and 0 bases respectively, with 24 bases between them. In nucleotides, the CDR3 is TGTGCCTGGAGTGTAGGGCGACAGCACCTATACAGGAGCTCCTATAATTCACCCCTCCACTTT. Its protein product is CAWSVGRQHLYRSSYNSPLHF.

V and J are TRBV5-4 and TRBJ2-5; D is undetermined. CDR1 and CDR2 (germline): SGHNT, YYREEE (reference sequence). The CDR3 extends over 12 amino acids. Trimming took 3 bases from V and 3 from J, leaving 6 bases between them. CDR3 sequence: CASSSTEETQYF. For the CDR3, the DNA is TGTGCCAGCAGCTCGACTGAAGAGACCCAGTACTTC.

The chain combines TRBV12-5 with TRBJ2-7, with D hard to call. The CDR3 extends over 16 amino acids. The V end was cut by 0 bases, the J end by 0 bases, with 12 bases between. Germline-derived CDR1 and CDR2 are LGHNT and FRNRAP. CDR3 sequence: CASGLVRSDSSYEQYF. CDR3 DNA: TGTGCTAGTGGTTTGGTACGGTCCGATAGCTCCTACGAGCAGTACTTC.

The rearrangement links TRBV6-5 to TRBJ1-3, with a tentative D call TRBD1 (6 bases). The CDR3 is 13 amino acids. Germline CDR1 and CDR2: MNHEY and SVGAGI. With 4 bases removed from V and 4 bases from J, the gap between germline ends came to 8 bases. The CDR3 sequence is CASSSTGGNTIYF. For the CDR3, the DNA is TGTGCCAGCAGTTCTACAGGGGGAAACACCATATATTTT.

The CDR3 here is CASSQGQGGNTGELFF. DNA of the CDR3: TGTGCCAGCAGCCAAGGACAGGGAGGGAACACCGGGGAGCTGTTTTTT. The chain carries TRBV3-1 (or the pseudogene TRBV3-2) and TRBJ2-2; D is possibly TRBD1 (7 bases). V was shortened by 1 base and J by 1 base, with 10 bases between the two germline ends. Germline CDR1 is LGHDT and CDR2 is YNNKEL (reference sequence). The CDR3 consists of 16 residues.

The V and J genes are TRBV6-5 and TRBJ2-1; the match to TRBD2 covers 10 bases. Germline CDR1 is MNHEY and CDR2 is SVGAGI. The V segment lost 11 bases and the J segment 4 bases; nucleotides outside the gene matches: 8. The CDR3 runs 14 residues. This CDR3 is CAAPGLAYYNEQFF. The CDR3 coding sequence is TGTGCCGCGCCGGGACTAGCGTATTACAATGAGCAGTTCTTC.

This chain uses TRBV5-1 with TRBJ2-7; 10 positions agree with TRBD2. The germline V gene has CDR1 SGHRS and CDR2 YFSETQ. This CDR3 is 15 amino acids long. V gave up 1 base and J gave up 3 bases; unmatched junction bases: 4. Written as DNA, the CDR3 is TGCGCCAGCAGCTTGTTGACTAGCGGGTACTACGAGCAGTACTTC. Encoded protein: CASSLLTSGYYEQYF. Together with reference TRBV5-1 and TRBJ2-7, the CDR3 gives the full variable domain: KAGVTQTPRYLIKTRGQQVTLSCSPISGHRSVSWYQQTPGQGLQFLFEYFSETQRNKGNFPGRFSGRQFSNSRSEMNVSTLELGDSALYLCASSLLTSGYYEQYFGPGTRLTVT.

The V call is TRBV18, the J call TRBJ2-2; a weak D match, TRBD1 (6 bases). The CDR3 loop spans 17 amino acids. The V end was cut by 0 bases, the J end by 1 base, with 12 bases between. Per germline, CDR1 KGHSH and CDR2 LQKENI. CDR3 in amino acids: CASSPPNRVLNTGELFF. The CDR3 DNA reads TGTGCCAGCTCACCACCTAACAGGGTCCTGAACACCGGGGAGCTGTTTTTT.

The chain links TRBV28 to TRBJ1-4; 7 nucleotides align to TRBD1. The CDR3 spans 15 residues. Trimming took 7 bases from V and 8 from J; bases not matched to a gene: 13. In germline, CDR1 is MDHEN, CDR2 SYDVKM. CDR3 DNA sequence: TGTGCCAGCATACGGTCGGGCAGGGGACAGGAAAAACTGTTTTTT. Its protein is CASIRSGRGQEKLFF.

V gene TRBV27 combines with J gene TRBJ1-5; tentatively, D is TRBD1 (5 bases). The V and J ends lost 3 bases and 3 bases respectively, with 18 bases between them. This CDR3 is 17 amino acids long. In germline, CDR1 is MNHEY, CDR2 SMNVEV (reference sequence). This CDR3 reads CASSLSGHPAFNQPQHF. DNA for the CDR3: TGTGCCAGCAGTTTGTCCGGACACCCGGCTTTCAATCAGCCCCAGCATTTT.

The rearrangement joins TRBV7-9 to TRBJ2-7; D is perhaps TRBD1 (5 bases). V lost 2 bases, J lost 5 bases, and 13 bases lay in between. Germline loops: CDR1 SEHNR, CDR2 FQNEAQ (reference sequence). The CDR3 extends over 14 amino acids. The CDR3 protein is CASSLRTLSHEQYF. The DNA for the CDR3 is TGTGCCAGCAGCTTACGGACACTATCCCACGAGCAGTACTTC. The full variable domain, completed using reference TRBV7-9 and TRBJ2-7, is DTGVSQNPRHKITKRGQNVTFRCDPISEHNRLYWYRQTLGQGPEFLTYFQNEAQLEKSRLLSDRFSAERPKGSFSTLEIQRTEQGDSAMYLCASSLRTLSHEQYFGPGTRLTVT.

V and J are TRBV9 and TRBJ2-1; 8 positions match TRBD2. CDR1 is SGDLS, CDR2 YYNGEE, per germline. The CDR3 has 15 amino acids. The V segment lost 5 bases and the J segment 9 bases; nucleotides outside the gene matches: 13. CDR3 DNA sequence: TGTGCCAGCAGACCGGGACTAGAATTAGCGGGTGAGCAGTTCTTC. Its protein product is CASRPGLELAGEQFF.

The table lists this clone with many counts. V and J are TRBV4-1 and TRBJ2-2; D is uncertain. Germline V gene lookup returns CDR1 MGHRA and CDR2 YSYEKL. Deletions cut 0 bases from V and 0 bases from J, with 14 bases between. This CDR3 is 18 amino acids long. The CDR3 sequence: CASSQDRFAESNTGELFF. Here the CDR3 DNA reads TGCGCCAGCAGCCAAGATCGATTTGCGGAGTCGAACACCGGGGAGCTGTTTTTT.

This chain links TRBV18 with TRBJ2-1, with a possible D match to TRBD2 (5 bases). The V and J ends lost 3 bases and 8 bases respectively, with 17 bases between them. This CDR3 region has 15 residues. CDR1 and CDR2 (germline): KGHSH, LQKENI. In DNA, the CDR3 is TGTGCCAGCTCACCCCGAACCCTAGCAGGCCATGAGCAGTTCTTC. Its protein is CASSPRTLAGHEQFF.